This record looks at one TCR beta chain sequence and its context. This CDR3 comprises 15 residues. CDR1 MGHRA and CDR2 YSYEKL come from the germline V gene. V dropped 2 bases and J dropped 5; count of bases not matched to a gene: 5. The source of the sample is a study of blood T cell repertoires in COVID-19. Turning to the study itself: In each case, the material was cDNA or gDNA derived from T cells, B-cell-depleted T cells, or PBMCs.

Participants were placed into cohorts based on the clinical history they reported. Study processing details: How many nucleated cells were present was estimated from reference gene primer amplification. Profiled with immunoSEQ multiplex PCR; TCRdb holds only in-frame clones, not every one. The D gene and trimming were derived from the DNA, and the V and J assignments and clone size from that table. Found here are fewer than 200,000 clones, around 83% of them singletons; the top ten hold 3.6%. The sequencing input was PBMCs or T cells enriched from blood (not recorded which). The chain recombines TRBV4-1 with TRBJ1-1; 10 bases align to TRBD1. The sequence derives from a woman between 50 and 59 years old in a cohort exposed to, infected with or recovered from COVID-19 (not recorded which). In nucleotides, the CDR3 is TGCGCCAGCAGCCAACCGGACAGGGGGTATACTGAAGCTTTCTTT. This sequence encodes CASSQPDRGYTEAFF.